This T cell receptor (beta chain) originates from a study of CD8+ T cells in alopecia areata. At the level of the study: Administration of oral tofacitinib to treated patients was at 5 to 10 mg twice daily. General observations from the study: Resident alphabeta T-cell populations of normal skin are likewise subject to sequencing in scalp samples. Patients shared TCRs less clearly than mice did, possibly for HLA-related reasons.

cDNA reverse transcribed from extracted RNA served as the sequencing template. Clones were sequenced by immunoSEQ multiplex PCR, and TCRdb holds only the in-frame ones, with some missing. This table has about 140,000 clones, approximately 50% appearing once. CDR1 and CDR2 from the germline V gene are SGDLS and YYNGEE. The CDR3 totals 15 residues. V was shortened by 4 bases and J by 4 bases, with 14 bases between the two germline ends. As regards this clone: Antigen: not known.

The chain employs TRBV9 and TRBJ2-2; D is uncertain. The starting material was CD4+ T cells sorted from blood, obtained at week 0. The receptor comes from a human donor with alopecia areata. The CDR3 nucleotides read TGTGCCAGCAGCCCCCGGGCATCTATCACCGGGGAGCTGTTTTTT. Its translation is CASSPRASITGELFF.